This is a list of T cell receptor beta chains from one sample in a study of blood T cell repertoires in COVID-19. Data came from immunoSEQ multiplex PCR; TCRdb stores just in-frame clones and leaves some out. The sample lists some 200,000 clones; approximately 80% were seen once. Sequencing input: peripheral blood. Source of these receptors: a human donor with acute or convalescent COVID-19. The donor label of this sample is uncertain. The CDR3 runs from the conserved cysteine through the conserved F or W.

V gene,J gene,CDR3 protein
TRBV5-4,TRBJ2-3,CASSPAGGRGTDTQYF
TRBV4-2,TRBJ2-3,CASSQDFAGGTDTQYF
TRBV16,TRBJ1-2,CASSPGTKYGYTF
TRBV29-1,TRBJ2-7,CSGATGSEQYF
TRBV18,TRBJ1-4,CASSRTGSEKLFF
TRBV5-3,TRBJ2-3,CARSLASVLDTDTQYF
TRBV24-1,TRBJ2-1,CATSGWGGDRDLDEQFF
TRBV9,TRBJ2-5,CASSPHTRETQYF
TRBV2,TRBJ1-1,CASRTGLNTEAFF
TRBV4-3,TRBJ2-1,CASSQDFGLAGSYNEQFF
TRBV9,TRBJ1-1,CASSGDTGLNTEAFF
TRBV3-1/TRBV3-2,TRBJ2-7,CASSPSGLAGRYEQYF
TRBV9,TRBJ2-7,CASTSGDYEQYF
TRBV7-2,TRBJ2-1,CASSSRTSGKRYEQFF
TRBV14,TRBJ1-5,CASSQAGSYQPQHF
TRBV12-3/TRBV12-4,TRBJ2-5,CASTFRGQETQYF
TRBV18,TRBJ1-2,CASSSQGAIGYTF
TRBV2,TRBJ1-2,CASSQWGRDNYGYTF
TRBV9,TRBJ2-5,CASSDAMETQYF
TRBV7-2,TRBJ2-5,CASSFSGRGETQYF
TRBV4-3,TRBJ2-7,CASSQDRARAYEQYF
TRBV28,TRBJ2-7,CASSSPATSGNSYEQYF
TRBV30,TRBJ2-3,CAWSTGGLGDTQYF
TRBV24-1,TRBJ2-3,CATSDLSGHGDTQYF
TRBV9,TRBJ2-7,CASSRDTSLAYEQYF
TRBV28,TRBJ2-5,CASSQGALETQYF
TRBV30,TRBJ1-2,CAWSVGGSNYGYTF
TRBV6-5,TRBJ2-1,CASTVDSSPGGEQFF
TRBV19,TRBJ2-3,CASSANRDRRTSGRLDTQYF
TRBV10-3,TRBJ2-5,CAISESRTTLQETQYF
TRBV30,TRBJ1-1,CAWSVQGFEAFF
TRBV9,TRBJ1-5,CASSVGGTGNQPQHF
TRBV25-1,TRBJ2-5,CASSPTGAWETQYF
TRBV5-1,TRBJ2-7,CASSLSATGSEQYF
TRBV19,TRBJ1-2,CASSSRDRGRGGYTF
TRBV7-9,TRBJ2-7,CASSPGAALTYEQYF
TRBV7-2,TRBJ1-1,CASSFRGVGNTEAFF
TRBV3-1/TRBV3-2,TRBJ2-2,CASSRPSGMNTGELFF
TRBV29-1,TRBJ1-1,CSASRGALTAEAFF
TRBV28,TRBJ2-7,CASSRIGQGVDEQYF
TRBV19,TRBJ1-1,CASSMQGGLNTEAFF
TRBV7-9,TRBJ2-1,CASSSPMGGMENEQFF
TRBV24-1,TRBJ1-1,CATSGTGGMNTEAFF
TRBV4-2,TRBJ1-5,CASSQGAGLDQPQHF
TRBV3-1/TRBV3-2,TRBJ2-7,CASSLGGGNYEQYF
TRBV5-5,TRBJ2-7,CASSRGELYEQYF
TRBV18,TRBJ2-3,CASSPRALAGSTDTQYF
TRBV24-1,TRBJ1-2,CATSDRSAGVGGYTF
TRBV5-8,TRBJ2-3,CASSPGLARTDTQYF
TRBV2,TRBJ2-5,CASRRDQETQYF
TRBV7-9,TRBJ1-2,CASSLAQFGYTF
TRBV29-1,TRBJ2-7,CSVEDPGHPYEQYF
TRBV10-3,TRBJ2-5,CAISGQGQETQYF
TRBV18,TRBJ2-1,CASSPPLARGEEQFF
TRBV28,TRBJ2-1,CASLSSGRNEQFF